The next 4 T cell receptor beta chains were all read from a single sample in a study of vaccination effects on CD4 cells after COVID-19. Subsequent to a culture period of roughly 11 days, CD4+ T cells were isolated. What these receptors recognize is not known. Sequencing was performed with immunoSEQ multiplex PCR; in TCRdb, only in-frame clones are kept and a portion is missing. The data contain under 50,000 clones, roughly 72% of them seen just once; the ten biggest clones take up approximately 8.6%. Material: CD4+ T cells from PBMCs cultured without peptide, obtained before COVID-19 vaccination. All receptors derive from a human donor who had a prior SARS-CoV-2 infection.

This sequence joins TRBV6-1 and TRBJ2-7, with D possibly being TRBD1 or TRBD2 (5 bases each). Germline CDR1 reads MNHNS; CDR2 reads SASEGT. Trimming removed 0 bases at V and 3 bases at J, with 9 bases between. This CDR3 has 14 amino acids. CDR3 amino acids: CASSEAGTHYEQYF. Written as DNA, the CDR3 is TGTGCCAGCAGTGAAGCCGGGACCCACTACGAGCAGTACTTC.

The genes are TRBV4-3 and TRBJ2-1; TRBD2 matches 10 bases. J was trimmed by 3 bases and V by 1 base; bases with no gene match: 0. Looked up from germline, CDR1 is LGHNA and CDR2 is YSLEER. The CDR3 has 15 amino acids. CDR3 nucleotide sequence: TGCGCCAGCAGCCAAGGACTAGCGGGCTACAATGAGCAGTTCTTC. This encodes CASSQGLAGYNEQFF.

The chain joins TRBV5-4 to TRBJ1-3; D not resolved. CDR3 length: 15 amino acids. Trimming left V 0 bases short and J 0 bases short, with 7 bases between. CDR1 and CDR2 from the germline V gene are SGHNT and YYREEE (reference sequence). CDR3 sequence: CASSLGRSSGNTIYF. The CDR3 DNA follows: TGTGCCAGCAGCTTGGGAAGGTCCTCTGGAAACACCATATATTTT.

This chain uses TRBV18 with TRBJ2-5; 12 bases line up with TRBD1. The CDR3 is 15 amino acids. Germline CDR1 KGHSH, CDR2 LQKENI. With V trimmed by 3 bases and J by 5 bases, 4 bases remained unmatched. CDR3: CASSPGQGARETQYF. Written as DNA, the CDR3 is TGTGCCAGCTCACCGGGACAGGGGGCGAGGGAGACCCAGTACTTC. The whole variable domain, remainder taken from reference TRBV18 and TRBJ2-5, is NAGVMQNPRHLVRRRGQEARLRCSPMKGHSHVYWYRQLPEEGLKFMVYLQKENIIDESGMPKERFSAEFPKEGPSILRIQQVVRGDSAAYFCASSPGQGARETQYFGPGTRLLVL.